These 27 T cell receptor beta chains originate from one sample sequenced in a study of T cell repertoires in cytomegalovirus infection. One entry per CDR3 protein results from TCRdb running MiXCR on the reads. The table has 650,000 to 900,000 distinct CDR3 sequences, approximately 29% seen once. The antigens for these receptors are not known. Here the sequenced sample was cultured CD8+ T cells from PBMCs, taken from culture after CMV antigen stimulation. The receptors stem from a human donor in good health (CMV status not recorded). Some clones in this sample may be carry-over from other donors' samples.

V and J are TRBV19 and TRBJ1-1; the D is unclear. The CDR3 has 14 residues. CDR1 LNHDA and CDR2 SQIVND come from the germline V gene (reference sequence). Deletions cut 2 bases from V and 1 base from J, with 8 bases between. CDR3 in DNA: TGTGCCAGTAGTATATGGCTGGAGAACACTGAAGCTTTCTTT. As protein: CASSIWLENTEAFF.

This clonotype occurred a few times. V and J are TRBV27 and TRBJ1-5; TRBD1 might be the D (6 bases). CDR1 and CDR2 (germline): MNHEY, SMNVEV (reference sequence). V was clipped by 2 bases and J by 4 bases, with 12 bases between them. The CDR3 covers 15 residues. The CDR3, as DNA: TGTGCCAGCAGTTTAGTGGGGGCACGTAATCAGCCCCAGCATTTT. As protein: CASSLVGARNQPQHF.

In its sample, this clonotype was seen many times. The chain recombines TRBV7-6 with TRBJ1-5; no clear D. V was trimmed by 1 base and J by 3 bases, leaving 10 bases between them. From germline, CDR1 is SGHVS and CDR2 FNYEAQ. This CDR3 comprises 15 residues. This chain's CDR3 is CASSLVEGNNQPQHF. The CDR3 nucleotides read TGTGCCAGCAGCTTAGTGGAGGGAAACAATCAGCCCCAGCATTTT. The complete variable domain, with remaining parts taken from reference TRBV7-6 and TRBJ1-5, reads GAGVSQSPRYKVTKRGQDVALRCDPISGHVSLYWYRQALGQGPEFLTYFNYEAQQDKSGLPNDRFSAERPEGSISTLTIQRTEQRDSAMYRCASSLVEGNNQPQHFGDGTRLSIL.

The table lists this clonotype with many counts. The chain combines TRBV20-1 with TRBJ2-7; weak D call: TRBD1 (6 bases). The ends were cut back, 3 bases at V and 2 bases at J, with 17 bases in the middle. The germline V gene encodes CDR1 DFQATT and CDR2 SNEGSKA (reference sequence). The CDR3 length is 15 residues. In DNA, the CDR3 is TGCAGTGCTAGGGCCTACAGGGTATTAGCCTACGAGCAGTACTTC. It encodes CSARAYRVLAYEQYF.

This clonotype was counted a few times. The chain couples TRBV19 to TRBJ1-5; 12 nucleotides align to TRBD1. Germline CDR1 is LNHDA and CDR2 is SQIVND (reference sequence). The CDR3 extends over 16 amino acids. V gave up 10 bases and J gave up 0 bases; unmatched junction bases: 7. This chain's CDR3 is CATRDRGLNSNQPQHF. The CDR3 coding sequence is TGTGCCACTCGGGACAGGGGGCTAAATAGCAATCAGCCCCAGCATTTT. The full variable domain, with the rest looked up from reference TRBV19 and TRBJ1-5, is DGGITQSPKYLFRKEGQNVTLSCEQNLNHDAMYWYRQDPGQGLRLIYYSQIVNDFQKGDIAEGYSVSREKKESFPLTVTSAQKNPTAFYLCATRDRGLNSNQPQHFGDGTRLSIL.

This chain links TRBV27 with TRBJ1-5, with D possibly being TRBD1 (5 bases). CDR3 length: 14 amino acids. V lost 1 base, J lost 7 bases, and 11 bases lay in between. Germline V lookup: CDR1 MNHEY, CDR2 SMNVEV (reference sequence). The CDR3 here is CASSLWQGDQPQHF. The CDR3 region has the DNA TGTGCCAGCAGTTTATGGCAGGGCGACCAGCCCCAGCATTTT.

The chain employs TRBV7-9 and TRBJ2-7; D remains unclear. The CDR3 is 14 residues long. Germline V gene lookup returns CDR1 SEHNR and CDR2 FQNEAQ (reference sequence). The CDR3 nucleotides are TGTGCCAGCAGCCCTTTGCCAGCATCCTACGTGCAGTACGTC. Translating it yields CASSPLPASYVQYV.

The table lists this clonotype with many counts. The V gene is TRBV27, the J gene TRBJ1-2; 7 nucleotides match TRBD1. CDR3 length: 12 residues. V trimming: 6 bases; J trimming: 4 bases; junction bases outside the gene matches: 2. Germline lookup yields CDR1 MNHEY and CDR2 SMNVEV (reference sequence). The CDR3, as DNA: TGTGCCAGCAGGGCAGGGGGCTATGGCTACACCTTC. Translating it yields CASRAGGYGYTF.

This clonotype was recorded at least ten times. The V call is TRBV7-6, the J call TRBJ1-1; TRBD1 is a possible D gene (5 bases). V shed 4 bases and J shed 6 bases, with 12 bases lying between them. The CDR3 is 13 amino acids. Germline V gene sequence: CDR1 SGHVS, CDR2 FNYEAQ. In nucleotides, the CDR3 is TGTGCCAGCAGCTACTCAGGGTTACCTGAAGCTTTCTTT. This gives the protein CASSYSGLPEAFF. The whole variable domain, filled in from reference TRBV7-6 and TRBJ1-1, reads GAGVSQSPRYKVTKRGQDVALRCDPISGHVSLYWYRQALGQGPEFLTYFNYEAQQDKSGLPNDRFSAERPEGSISTLTIQRTEQRDSAMYRCASSYSGLPEAFFGQGTRLTVV.

This clonotype was picked up many times. This chain uses TRBV7-2 with TRBJ2-7; 7 positions match TRBD2. CDR3 size: 16 residues. Per germline, CDR1 SGHTA and CDR2 FQGNSA. The junction had 12 bases not matched to a gene; V was cut back by 3 bases and J by 4 bases. The CDR3 nucleotides read TGTGCCAGCAGCTTCTTCCCCGGGACTAAACTTTACGAGCAGTACGTC. Protein sequence: CASSFFPGTKLYEQYV.

A few counts support this clonotype. V is TRBV7-9 and J is TRBJ2-6, with TRBD1 matching 8 bases. The CDR3 is made up of 18 amino acids. The V segment lost 8 bases and the J segment 0 bases; nucleotides outside the gene matches: 12. In germline, CDR1 is SEHNR, CDR2 FQNEAQ (reference sequence). CDR3 bases: TGTGCCAGCTCCTCTGATAGACAGGGGACCTCTGGGGCCAACGTCCTGACTTTC. Encoded protein: CASSSDRQGTSGANVLTF.

The sample holds a few counts of this clonotype. The gene calls are TRBV27 and TRBJ2-1; D may match TRBD1 or TRBD2 (6 bases each). The CDR3 is 17 residues long. Germline V gene sequence: CDR1 MNHEY, CDR2 SMNVEV (reference sequence). V lost 3 bases and J lost 1, with 16 bases in between. Here the CDR3 DNA reads TGTGCCAGCAGTTTTTACAGGGAGGTAGGTTCCTACAATGAGCAGTTCTTC. Protein sequence: CASSFYREVGSYNEQFF.

CDR3: CASSSTGEGGELFF. The CDR3 DNA follows: TGTGCCAGCAGCTCAACAGGGGAAGGCGGGGAGCTGTTTTTT. The rearrangement links TRBV6-5 to TRBJ2-2, with 7 bases lining up with TRBD1. V was clipped by 6 bases and J by 7 bases; unmatched bases: 8. Germline V gene sequence: CDR1 MNHEY, CDR2 SVGAGI. The CDR3 totals 14 residues.

This clonotype has a handful of counts. The chain has TRBV6-2 or TRBV6-3 and TRBJ2-1; 7 positions agree with TRBD2. CDR1 is MNHEY and CDR2 is SVGEGT in the germline V gene. This CDR3 is built from 15 residues. The V gene end was trimmed by 6 bases and the J gene end by 5 bases; junction bases not matched to a gene: 10. CDR3 region: CASSPRLAVNNEQFF. In nucleotides, the CDR3 is TGTGCCAGCAGCCCGCGGCTAGCGGTAAACAATGAGCAGTTCTTC.

J is TRBJ1-2 and V is TRBV19; D is uncertain. The V end was cut by 8 bases, the J end by 0 bases, with 16 bases between. This CDR3 region has 15 residues. Looked up from germline, CDR1 is LNHDA and CDR2 is SQIVND (reference sequence). In DNA form, the CDR3 reads TGTGCCAGTGAATATGGGTTTGGGGCTAACTATGGCTACACCTTC. Encoded protein: CASEYGFGANYGYTF.

The V call is TRBV6-5, the J call TRBJ2-1; no clear D gene. V lost 7 bases and J 4 bases, leaving 11 bases between the germline ends. The CDR3 spans 13 residues. Germline lookup yields CDR1 MNHEY and CDR2 SVGAGI. The CDR3 protein is CASTPSIYNEQFF. The CDR3, as DNA: TGTGCCAGCACCCCTTCCATATACAATGAGCAGTTCTTC.

This clonotype was seen more than once but under ten times. V is TRBV4-1 and J is TRBJ1-6, with a weak D call TRBD1 (5 bases). The CDR3 is 16 residues long. Trimming stripped 3 bases from V and 2 bases from J, with 11 bases between. The germline CDR1 and CDR2 sequences are MGHRA and YSYEKL. This chain's CDR3 is CASSQNRDAYNSPLHF. The CDR3 bases are TGCGCCAGCAGCCAGAACCGGGACGCCTATAATTCACCCCTCCACTTT.

This clonotype was recorded at least ten times. The rearrangement joins TRBV7-9 to TRBJ2-1; D is ambiguous. There are 16 residues in the CDR3. With 2 bases removed from V and 5 bases from J, the gap between germline ends came to 16 bases. The germline gives CDR1 SEHNR, CDR2 FQNEAQ (reference sequence). The CDR3 loop reads CASSLSVVTVNNEQFF. The CDR3 nucleotides read TGTGCCAGCAGCTTATCGGTTGTGACGGTAAACAATGAGCAGTTCTTC.

A few counts support this clonotype. The V call is TRBV7-2, the J call TRBJ2-7; no definite D call. Trimming cost V 5 bases and J 5 bases, with 13 bases left between them. The CDR3 covers 13 residues. Per germline, CDR1 SGHTA and CDR2 FQGNSA. DNA of the CDR3: TGTGCCAGCAGCCCAGCCACCTTACACGAGCAGTACTTC. It translates to CASSPATLHEQYF.

This clonotype was recorded a few times. This sequence joins TRBV20-1 and TRBJ1-2; D call uncertain. Trimming removed 4 bases at V and 8 bases at J, with 8 bases between. Germline CDR1 DFQATT, CDR2 SNEGSKA (reference sequence). The CDR3 runs 10 residues. As DNA, the CDR3 is TGCAGTGCTACCCTCGGGGGCTACACCTTC. Its protein product is CSATLGGYTF.

This clonotype has more than one count but fewer than ten. The chain combines TRBV6-1 with TRBJ2-7; D unresolved. The V end was cut by 1 base, the J end by 3 bases, with 7 bases between. CDR1 MNHNS and CDR2 SASEGT come from the germline V gene. This CDR3 has 13 residues. The CDR3, as DNA: TGTGCCAGCAGTGAAGGGGTAGTCTACGAGCAGTACTTC. Amino acids: CASSEGVVYEQYF.

The chain's CDR3 is CASSDDPTGLNYGYTF. Written as DNA, the CDR3 is TGTGCCAGCAGCGATGATCCGACGGGACTAAACTATGGCTACACCTTC. The V and J genes are TRBV7-6 and TRBJ1-2; possibly TRBD1 for D (5 bases). The CDR3 extends over 16 amino acids. The V end was cut by 5 bases, the J end by 2 bases, with 18 bases between. Germline loops: CDR1 SGHVS, CDR2 FNYEAQ.

J is TRBJ1-5 and V is TRBV29-1, with 7 positions matching TRBD1. Germline V lookup: CDR1 SQVTM, CDR2 ANQGSEA. The CDR3 has 13 amino acids. V lost 1 base, J lost 4 bases, and 1 base stayed unmatched. The CDR3 spells CSVEGQGNQPQHF. The CDR3 nucleotides are TGCAGCGTTGAAGGACAGGGTAATCAGCCCCAGCATTTT. The variable domain in full, completed from reference TRBV29-1 and TRBJ1-5, reads SAVISQKPSRDICQRGTSLTIQCQVDSQVTMMFWYRQQPGQSLTLIATANQGSEATYESGFVIDKFPISRPNLTFSTLTVSNMSPEDSSIYLCSVEGQGNQPQHFGDGTRLSIL.

The rearrangement uses TRBV11-3 and TRBJ2-1; a weak D match, TRBD1 (6 bases). The germline V gene has CDR1 SGHNT and CDR2 YENEEA. Trimming left V 3 bases short and J 5 bases short, with 14 bases between. The CDR3 consists of 15 residues. CDR3 sequence (DNA): TGTGCCAGCAGCTTTGGACAGCATAGTAACAATGAGCAGTTCTTC. It yields the protein CASSFGQHSNNEQFF.

This clonotype has ten or more counts. The chain combines TRBV7-6 with TRBJ2-1; 11 bases match TRBD2. After removal of 5 bases from V and 7 bases from J, the junction contained 10 bases not matched to a gene. There are 16 residues in the CDR3. CDR1 and CDR2 from the germline V gene are SGHVS and FNYEAQ. The CDR3 DNA reads TGTGCCAGCAGCGTTAGCGGGGGGGGGACTTGGAATGAGCAGTTCTTC. Amino acids: CASSVSGGGTWNEQFF.

This clonotype showed up just a few times. This chain links TRBV6-4 with TRBJ2-1; TRBD2 is a possible D gene (6 bases). Germline CDR1 reads MRHNA; CDR2 reads SNTAGT. The CDR3 totals 15 residues. V gave up 0 bases and J gave up 4 bases, with 10 bases separating them. CDR3 amino acids: CASSDSGGDYNEQFF. The CDR3 region has the DNA TGTGCCAGCAGTGACTCCGGCGGGGATTACAATGAGCAGTTCTTC.

The chain combines TRBV12-3 or TRBV12-4 with TRBJ2-5, with a weak D call TRBD2 (6 bases). Trimming shortened V by 7 bases and J by 1 base, and 19 bases separated the two germline ends. The CDR3 covers 16 residues. The DNA of the CDR3 is TGTGCCAGCACCCTCTACGGGGGTAGGGTCCAAGAGACCCAGTACTTC. It codes for CASTLYGGRVQETQYF.